The 22 T cell receptor beta chains presented below share a single source sample, sequenced in a study of cytomegalovirus exposure and HLA in healthy donors. Clones were sequenced by immunoSEQ multiplex PCR, and TCRdb holds only the in-frame ones, with some missing. The profile covers about 240,000 clones, with 86% appearing a single time and around 1.2% taken by the ten largest. Sequences were obtained from PBMCs. Receptors were obtained from a woman aged 25 to 39 in good health and CMV-seropositive.

This clone was detected once. The chain employs TRBV30 and TRBJ2-7, with 10 bases aligning to TRBD1. Germline CDR1 reads GTSNPN; CDR2 reads SVGIG (reference sequence). V dropped 5 bases and J dropped 6; count of bases not matched to a gene: 10. The CDR3 runs 14 residues. The CDR3 DNA reads TGTGCCTGGGAGGGGGGACAGGGGAGGTTCGAGCAGTACTTC. It yields the protein CAWEGGQGRFEQYF.

The chain couples TRBV15 to TRBJ2-2; 8 bases line up with TRBD1. This CDR3 comprises 14 residues. Germline V gene data show CDR1 as LNHNV and CDR2 as YYDKDF (reference sequence). The V segment lost 5 bases and the J segment 5 bases; nucleotides outside the gene matches: 4. The CDR3 is CATSETGGTGELFF. As DNA, the CDR3 is TGTGCCACCAGCGAAACAGGGGGTACCGGGGAGCTGTTTTTT.

This chain's CDR3 is CASSLVHPGSNQPQHF. The CDR3 coding sequence is TGCGCCAGCAGTCTTGTTCATCCAGGGAGCAATCAGCCCCAGCATTTT. The J gene is TRBJ1-5, the V gene TRBV23-1; D is possibly TRBD1 (5 bases). TRBV23-1 is an open reading frame whose function is uncertain. V dropped 4 bases and J dropped 1 base, with 14 bases sitting between them. The CDR3 length is 16 residues.

V and J are TRBV11-2 and TRBJ1-2; 8 positions agree with TRBD1. V dropped 3 bases and J dropped 0; count of bases not matched to a gene: 3. Germline CDR1 is SGHAT and CDR2 is FQNNGV. This CDR3 is 15 amino acids long. In DNA form, the CDR3 reads TGTGCCAGCAGCTTTGGGACAGGCCCTAACTATGGCTACACCTTC. Amino acids: CASSFGTGPNYGYTF.

This chain connects TRBV29-1 to TRBJ2-3; unclear D gene. CDR1 is SQVTM and CDR2 is ANQGSEA in the germline V gene. V was clipped by 0 bases and J by 2 bases, with 12 bases between them. The CDR3 is 15 amino acids. The CDR3 is CSVEDPYDNTDTQYF. CDR3 nucleotides: TGCAGCGTTGAAGATCCATACGACAACACAGATACGCAGTATTTT.

The rearrangement joins TRBV7-6 to TRBJ2-1, with TRBD2 identical over 9 bases. CDR1 is SGHVS and CDR2 is FNYEAQ in the germline V gene. V lost 1 base to trimming and J lost 2 bases; unmatched junction nucleotides: 3. The CDR3 runs 16 residues. CDR3 sequence reads: CASSLGGGAAYNEQFF. The DNA for the CDR3 is TGTGCCAGCAGCTTAGGCGGGGGGGCTGCCTACAATGAGCAGTTCTTC.

The chain is built from TRBV5-1 and TRBJ2-1, with 9 nucleotides matching TRBD2. J was trimmed by 5 bases and V by 0 bases; bases with no gene match: 12. The CDR3 has 18 residues. Germline V gene data show CDR1 as SGHRS and CDR2 as YFSETQ. In nucleotides, the CDR3 is TGCGCCAGCAGCTTGGCCGGGGTATTAGCGGGGGTTAACAATGAGCAGTTCTTC. Protein product: CASSLAGVLAGVNNEQFF.

The chain joins TRBV7-8 to TRBJ2-1; 8 positions match TRBD2. Germline CDR1 reads SGHVS; CDR2 reads FQNEAQ. V shed 6 bases and J 9 bases; nucleotides not matched to a gene: 13. The CDR3 sequence is 15 residues long. The CDR3 DNA is TGTGCCAGCAGGGGACCAGCGGGAGAACGGCTTGAGCAGTTCTTC. Its translation is CASRGPAGERLEQFF. Full variable domain (outside the CDR3, taken from reference TRBV7-8 and TRBJ2-1): GAGVSQSPRYKVAKRGQDVALRCDPISGHVSLFWYQQALGQGPEFLTYFQNEAQLDKSGLPSDRFFAERPEGSVSTLKIQRTQQEDSAVYLCASRGPAGERLEQFFGPGTRLTVL.

The genes are TRBV5-5 and TRBJ2-7; TRBD1 matches 8 bases. This CDR3 has 15 residues. V gave up 1 base and J gave up 4 bases; unmatched junction bases: 7. Germline lookup yields CDR1 SGHKS and CDR2 YYEKEE (reference sequence). The CDR3 nucleotides are TGTGCCAGCAGCTTGTCAAAACAGGGGGTATACGAGCAGTACTTC. Encoded protein: CASSLSKQGVYEQYF.

This chain uses TRBV5-6 with TRBJ1-1, with a weak D call TRBD1 (5 bases). CDR1 and CDR2 (germline): SGHDT, YYEEEE. V was clipped by 0 bases and J by 6 bases, with 9 bases between them. The CDR3 covers 13 residues. This CDR3 is CASSLAGSAEAFF. CDR3 DNA: TGTGCCAGCAGCTTGGCAGGGTCGGCTGAAGCTTTCTTT.

This chain links TRBV2 with TRBJ2-3; D is uncertain. Looked up from germline, CDR1 is SNHLY and CDR2 is FYNNEI. The CDR3 runs to 12 residues. V shed 5 bases and J shed 5 bases, with 8 bases lying between them. CDR3 sequence: CASSPTGDTQYF. The CDR3 nucleotides read TGTGCCAGCAGTCCGACTGGAGATACGCAGTATTTT.

The chain recombines TRBV27 with TRBJ2-7; 7 nucleotides line up with TRBD2. The CDR3 is made up of 13 amino acids. CDR1 is MNHEY, CDR2 SMNVEV, per germline (reference sequence). J lost 2 bases, V lost 5 bases, and 3 bases had no gene match. The CDR3 is CASSPGLAYEQYF. CDR3 nucleotides: TGTGCCAGCAGTCCCGGACTAGCCTACGAGCAGTACTTC.

This clone was counted only a few times. The V and J genes are TRBV28 and TRBJ1-5, with a weak D call TRBD1 (6 bases). Germline V gene sequence: CDR1 MDHEN, CDR2 SYDVKM. The CDR3 is 14 residues long. V lost 6 bases and J lost 4, with 13 bases in between. The CDR3 nucleotides are TGTGCCAGCAGAACTACAGGGAAAAATCAGCCCCAGCATTTT. It codes for CASRTTGKNQPQHF.

The chain uses TRBV2 and TRBJ1-1, with unresolved D. The V end lost 8 bases, the J end lost 1 base, and 11 bases lay between the germline ends. The CDR3 spans 13 residues. The germline V gene has CDR1 SNHLY and CDR2 FYNNEI. The CDR3 DNA sequence: TGTGCCAGCGTCGAGGGAAGGAACACTGAAGCTTTCTTT. This codes for CASVEGRNTEAFF.

The genes are TRBV15 and TRBJ1-5, with 9 nucleotides matching TRBD1. V lost 4 bases and J lost 3; bases outside the gene matches: 4. The CDR3 extends over 15 amino acids. CDR1 and CDR2 from the germline V gene are LNHNV and YYDKDF (reference sequence). The chain's CDR3 is CATSTRQGDNQPQHF. CDR3 nucleotides: TGTGCCACCAGCACTAGACAGGGGGACAATCAGCCCCAGCATTTT.

This rearrangement joins TRBV18 to TRBJ2-1, with D perhaps matching TRBD1 (8 bases). In germline, CDR1 is KGHSH, CDR2 LQKENI. The CDR3 is made up of 20 amino acids. Trimming removed 0 bases from V and 7 bases from J, with 28 bases in between. The CDR3 protein is CASSPPYRDRTMTGGNEQFF. CDR3 in DNA: TGTGCCAGCTCACCACCGTATCGGGACAGGACGATGACGGGAGGAAATGAGCAGTTCTTC.

The chain combines TRBV28 with TRBJ1-2; D remains ambiguous. Germline CDR1 is MDHEN and CDR2 is SYDVKM. The CDR3 runs to 13 residues. Trimming removed 9 bases at V and 3 bases at J, with 14 bases between. The CDR3 sequence is CASAGNNDYGYTF. The CDR3 DNA follows: TGTGCCAGTGCGGGAAATAATGACTATGGCTACACCTTC.

V usage is TRBV10-2 and J usage is TRBJ2-1, with a weak D call TRBD2 (6 bases). CDR1 is WSHSY and CDR2 is SAAADI in the germline V gene. Trimming shortened V by 6 bases and J by 4 bases, and 13 bases separated the two germline ends. CDR3 length equals 14 residues. For the CDR3, the DNA is TGCGCCAGCAGAGGTGGGACTCTTTACAATGAGCAGTTCTTC. It translates to CASRGGTLYNEQFF.

V is TRBV5-1 and J is TRBJ1-4, with 9 bases aligning to TRBD1. CDR3 length equals 17 residues. The V segment lost 5 bases and the J segment 0 bases; nucleotides outside the gene matches: 8. Germline CDR1 is SGHRS and CDR2 is YFSETQ. The CDR3, as DNA: TGCGCCAGCAGACTAACAGGGGGCCCTGCAACTAATGAAAAACTGTTTTTT. Translation gives CASRLTGGPATNEKLFF. The entire variable domain, with the rest obtained from reference TRBV5-1 and TRBJ1-4, is as follows: KAGVTQTPRYLIKTRGQQVTLSCSPISGHRSVSWYQQTPGQGLQFLFEYFSETQRNKGNFPGRFSGRQFSNSRSEMNVSTLELGDSALYLCASRLTGGPATNEKLFFGSGTQLSVL.

This chain links TRBV20-1 with TRBJ2-5; D gene unclear. Per the germline V gene, CDR1 is DFQATT and CDR2 is SNEGSKA (reference sequence). The CDR3 consists of 11 residues. Trimming stripped 6 bases from V and 4 bases from J, with 9 bases between. The DNA of the CDR3 is TGCAGTGCCCGGGTAGGAGAGACCCAGTACTTC. Translating gives CSARVGETQYF.

The chain recombines TRBV30 with TRBJ2-4; D may be TRBD1 (7 bases). The CDR3 has 13 residues. CDR1 and CDR2 (germline): GTSNPN, SVGIG (reference sequence). With 0 bases removed from V and 7 bases from J, the gap between germline ends came to 10 bases. For the CDR3, the DNA is TGTGCCTGGAGTGTGTCAGGGGGGAACATTCAGTACTTC. It specifies CAWSVSGGNIQYF.

Concerning this clone itself: Lacking the conserved final phenylalanine or tryptophan, this CDR3 likely reflects a read error. It is unclear where the CDR3 begins or ends on the DNA, so no DNA is shown, and the CDR3 is as TCRdb lists it. The chain recombines TRBV6-5 with TRBJ2-3; the table's D call, TRBD1, has no DNA check behind it. 9 amino acids form the CDR3, both terminal residues included. CDR1 and CDR2 from the germline V gene are MNHEY and SVGAGI. The CDR3 protein is CASSSGASL.